This T cell receptor (beta chain) was identified in a study of shared clonotypes between healthy human individuals. Notes on this clone: This sample includes further DNA sequences coding for the same CDR3.

The CDR3 spans 13 residues. The germline V gene encodes CDR1 SGHTA and CDR2 FQGNSA. Deletions cut 5 bases from V and 3 bases from J, with 8 bases between. The method was immunoSEQ multiplex PCR; TCRdb's version includes in-frame clones alone and lacks a portion of them. This table has about 990,000 clones, approximately 78% appearing once. The chain couples TRBV7-2 to TRBJ1-5; D is ambiguous. The receptor comes from a man aged 18-30 years in good health. Some clones in this sample may be carry-over from other donors' samples. The sequencing sample was made of memory CD4+ T cells from PBMCs. Sample subset: CD45RA-negative fraction. CDR3 in amino acids: CASSPRANQPQHF. The CDR3 nucleotides are TGTGCCAGCAGCCCACGTGCCAATCAGCCCCAGCATTTT.